This T cell receptor beta chain was profiled in a study of blood T cell repertoires in COVID-19 (dated by TCRdb to 2020 to 2022). With regard to the full study: Collaborator samples came from the United States, Italy and Spain and covered acute and convalescent phases of COVID-19. The prospective study material was composed of cDNA or gDNA derived from T cells, B-cell-depleted T cells, or PBMCs. Subjects who had been exposed to COVID-19, were actively infected with it, or had recovered from it provided the deeply sampled blood TCRbeta repertoires that made up the dataset. The repertoires were made available in a free public database intended to serve as a resource for research on the immune response to SARS-CoV-2. The samples were drawn from two sources: the first 160 participants of the ongoing ImmuneRACE study, and fewer than 1,500 subjects contributed by 6 global collaborators. The sample metadata nearly always contained a de-identified subject ID, COVID-19 status, age in years and sex. Where available, HLA class I and class II types were taken from metadata supplied by the sample provider and were not determined by assay-based typing. Broader findings and caveats from the paper: How much clinical and demographic metadata was included differed by source and by participant, and the metadata was provided uncurated.

Whole blood was collected in K2EDTA tubes by collaborating institutions according to the institutions' own protocols. For TCRbeta analysis, collaborator samples were shipped as frozen whole blood, as isolated PBMCs, or as DNA extracted from either sample type. This clone has only one observation. Its antigen is unknown. No much larger clone is present one base from it, and per-base qualities are unavailable. The immunoSEQ Assay, a bias-controlled multiplex PCR, was used to amplify TCRbeta CDR3 regions from genomic DNA. The published analysis was carried out like this. The number of nucleated cells in each sample was estimated from the amplification of reference gene primers within the assay. To quantify the absolute abundance of each unique TCRbeta CDR3 rearrangement, sequence reads were collapsed and filtered. For each sample, productive Simpson clonality was calculated as the square root of Simpson's diversity index over productive rearrangements. The table was pulled from immuneACCESS by TCRdb, which kept in-frame rearrangements only. Such tables lose some clones; where checked, under half of the loss comes from unresolved V genes, and the rest has no known cause. The V and J calls and clone size are taken from that table; D and trimming were inferred from the DNA. Within this sample are roughly 150,000 clones, with roughly 84% of them counted one time only. The ten largest clones capture approximately 7.1% of the sample.

The CDR3 holds 13 amino acids from the cysteine to the phenylalanine. This entry keeps only the CDR3 DNA: 39 bases, framed from base 1. CDR1 and CDR2 are read off the germline V gene as SGDLS and YYNGEE. Trimming takes 5 bases from V and 6 bases from J, and the germline ends sit 14 bases apart. The TCR was taken from a woman in her 50s in a cohort sampled during active or convalescent COVID-19. The chain was built from TRBV9 and TRBJ1-2; a weak D assignment points to TRBD1 (5 bases agree). The sequenced sample consisted of peripheral blood. In nucleotide form, the sequence is TGTGCCAGCAGAGCCGCGGGGGACCATGGCTACACCTTC. It is translated as CASRAAGDHGYTF.